These 28 T cell receptor beta chains originate from one sample sequenced in a study of CD8 T cell repertoires and HIV-1 epitope variants. Antigens for these TCRs are unknown. Profiled with immunoSEQ multiplex PCR; TCRdb holds only in-frame clones, not every one. The data show 6,000 to 8,000 clones, with 65% to 80% seen just once and 40% to 45% held by the top ten. The source material was cultured CD8+ T cells derived from PBMCs. These TCRs come from a male donor with HIV.

The chain links TRBV5-6 to TRBJ2-2; 7 bases align to TRBD1. CDR1 is SGHDT, CDR2 YYEEEE, per germline. The V segment lost 4 bases and the J segment 1 base; nucleotides outside the gene matches: 4. The CDR3 length is 15 residues. This CDR3 reads CASSSRQGNTGELFF. The CDR3 region has the DNA TGTGCCAGCAGCAGTCGACAGGGGAACACCGGGGAGCTGTTTTTT.

The chain recombines TRBV7-6 with TRBJ2-3, with TRBD2 matching 8 bases. With 1 base clipped from V and 4 bases from J, the junction kept 7 bases outside the gene matches. The V gene's germline CDR1 is SGHVS and CDR2 FNYEAQ. This CDR3 spans 16 amino acids. In DNA form, the CDR3 reads TGTGCCAGCAGCTTAGACTCTGGGCGGGAGGCAGATACGCAGTATTTT. Translated: CASSLDSGREADTQYF.

The chain combines TRBV10-3 with TRBJ2-3; D is possibly TRBD1 or TRBD2 (5 bases each). The CDR3 extends over 14 amino acids. Trimming stripped 0 bases from V and 4 bases from J, with 8 bases between. Germline V gene lookup returns CDR1 ENHRY and CDR2 SYGVKD. CDR3 sequence: CAISESMGADTQYF. The CDR3 region has the DNA TGTGCCATCAGTGAGTCGATGGGGGCAGATACGCAGTATTTT.

The chain carries TRBV9 and TRBJ2-3; 9 bases map to TRBD2. Germline V lookup: CDR1 SGDLS, CDR2 YYNGEE. Trimming cost V 0 bases and J 3 bases; bases outside gene matches: 5. This CDR3 is 16 amino acids long. CDR3 bases: TGTGCCAGCAGCGTAGAACCTAGCGGGGCGACAGATACGCAGTATTTT. This encodes CASSVEPSGATDTQYF.

CDR3 in amino acids: CASSVFRTYEQYF. The CDR3 DNA follows: TGTGCCAGCAGTGTTTTTAGGACCTACGAGCAGTACTTC. V usage is TRBV28 and J usage is TRBJ2-7; D gene ambiguous. V lost 5 bases, J lost 2 bases, and 10 bases lay in between. In germline, CDR1 is MDHEN, CDR2 SYDVKM. The CDR3 is made up of 13 amino acids.

The chain joins TRBV6-5 to TRBJ2-1, with 10 bases fitting TRBD2. CDR1 is MNHEY and CDR2 is SVGAGI in the germline V gene. The ends lost 6 bases at V and 4 bases at J; junction bases unmatched: 6. The CDR3 contains 15 residues. The CDR3 protein is CASSPSGGWYNEQFF. The CDR3 region has the DNA TGTGCCAGCAGCCCTAGCGGGGGCTGGTACAATGAGCAGTTCTTC.

The J gene is TRBJ2-1, the V gene TRBV28; no clear D gene. From germline, CDR1 is MDHEN and CDR2 SYDVKM. The CDR3 consists of 14 residues. The V and J ends lost 3 bases and 8 bases respectively, with 14 bases between them. CDR3 nucleotides: TGTGCCAGCAGTTTGAGCCCCGATAACGATGAGCAGTTCTTC. As protein: CASSLSPDNDEQFF.

The genes are TRBV29-1 and TRBJ1-2; D call uncertain. The CDR3 loop spans 14 amino acids. The germline V and J ends were trimmed by 0 bases and 4 bases, with 12 bases remaining between them. Germline loops: CDR1 SQVTM, CDR2 ANQGSEA. For the CDR3, the DNA is TGCAGCGTTGAAGATCCGGAGTATTCCTATGGCTACACCTTC. Protein: CSVEDPEYSYGYTF.

The chain employs TRBV18 and TRBJ1-2, with 8 nucleotides matching TRBD1. The junction had 10 bases not matched to a gene; V was cut back by 0 bases and J by 4 bases. The CDR3 spans 17 residues. Germline V CDR1 and CDR2: KGHSH, LQKENI. The CDR3 nucleotides are TGTGCCAGCTCACCACCAAATAGACAGGGGACCGGCTATGGCTACACCTTC. Encoded protein: CASSPPNRQGTGYGYTF.

The rearrangement links TRBV14 to TRBJ2-1; D unclear. Germline V CDR1 and CDR2: SGHDN, FVKESK. With 6 bases removed from V and 4 bases from J, the gap between germline ends came to 10 bases. The CDR3 extends over 13 amino acids. This chain's CDR3 is CASSPPGYNEQFF. CDR3 DNA: TGTGCCAGCAGTCCCCCGGGTTACAATGAGCAGTTCTTC.

On this clone: A far more abundant clone sits one base away, making this likely a read error. Distinct nucleotide sequences in the sample also encode this CDR3. The gene calls are TRBV5-5 and TRBJ1-2; D ambiguous. V lost 4 bases to trimming and J lost 3 bases, with 19 bases between them. Looked up from germline, CDR1 is SGHKS and CDR2 is YYEKEE (reference sequence). There are 16 residues in the CDR3. In DNA form, the CDR3 reads TGTGCCAGCAGCCAAGATCCCGTCGAACTCGACTATGGCTACACCTTC. Its protein is CASSQDPVELDYGYTF.

The chain is built from TRBV9 and TRBJ2-3, with 9 bases fitting TRBD2. CDR1 SGDLS and CDR2 YYNGEE come from the germline V gene. V was pared by 0 bases and J by 8 bases, with 13 bases of the junction left unmatched. The CDR3 covers 17 residues. The CDR3 loop reads CASSVEPAGGPKGTQYF. The CDR3 coding sequence is TGTGCCAGCAGCGTAGAGCCAGCGGGGGGCCCCAAGGGTACGCAGTATTTT.

This clone was found a few times. The rearrangement links TRBV30 to TRBJ2-5, with D hard to call. Germline values: CDR1 GTSNPN, CDR2 SVGIG (reference sequence). The CDR3 has 12 amino acids. Trimming pared 1 base from V and 5 bases from J, leaving 8 bases between. The CDR3 sequence: CAWSAVRETQYF. CDR3 nucleotide sequence: TGTGCCTGGAGTGCGGTCCGGGAGACCCAGTACTTC.

The V call is TRBV28, the J call TRBJ2-3; no firm D call. The CDR3 runs to 11 residues. The ends were cut back, 1 base at V and 6 bases at J, with 2 bases in the middle. Germline lookup yields CDR1 MDHEN and CDR2 SYDVKM. The CDR3 DNA reads as TGTGCCAGCAGTTTATCGGATACGCAGTATTTT. Its protein product is CASSLSDTQYF.

This clone was picked up one time. This chain links TRBV4-1 with TRBJ2-1; a possible D gene is TRBD2 (7 bases). Germline CDR1 reads MGHRA; CDR2 reads YSYEKL. Deletions cut 0 bases from V and 8 bases from J, with 23 bases between. The CDR3 extends over 18 amino acids. The DNA of the CDR3 is TGCGCCAGCAGCCAAGATGACCTTGGACTAGAAGAGGGGGATGAGCAGTTCTTC. It translates to CASSQDDLGLEEGDEQFF.

The J gene is TRBJ2-2, the V gene TRBV9; either TRBD1 or TRBD2 may fit D (6 bases each). The CDR3 is 16 residues long. Germline V gene data show CDR1 as SGDLS and CDR2 as YYNGEE. Trimming removed 0 bases from V and 4 bases from J, with 13 bases in between. CDR3 protein: CASSVDRGPLTGELFF. Written as DNA, the CDR3 is TGTGCCAGCAGCGTAGACCGGGGGCCCCTCACCGGGGAGCTGTTTTTT.

This chain uses TRBV28 with TRBJ2-7; D possibly uses TRBD1 or TRBD2 (5 bases each). The CDR3 loop spans 13 amino acids. Germline CDR1 and CDR2: MDHEN and SYDVKM. V lost 4 bases and J 6 bases, leaving 13 bases between the germline ends. CDR3 region: CASSYYSGAEQYF. CDR3 DNA sequence: TGTGCCAGCAGTTACTATTCCGGGGCCGAGCAGTACTTC. The entire variable domain, with the rest obtained from reference TRBV28 and TRBJ2-7, is as follows: DVKVTQSSRYLVKRTGEKVFLECVQDMDHENMFWYRQDPGLGLRLIYFSYDVKMKEKGDIPEGYSVSREKKERFSLILESASTNQTSMYLCASSYYSGAEQYFGPGTRLTVT.

This clone was observed a few times. The gene calls are TRBV18 and TRBJ1-2; D uncertain. With 3 bases removed from V and 4 bases from J, the gap between germline ends came to 15 bases. This CDR3 region has 15 residues. CDR1 is KGHSH, CDR2 LQKENI, per germline. CDR3 residues: CASSPSAVPGYGYTF. The CDR3 DNA sequence: TGTGCCAGCTCACCCTCTGCAGTACCTGGCTATGGCTACACCTTC.

This clone was counted between two and nine times. This chain joins TRBV29-1 and TRBJ2-7; 9 nucleotides agree with TRBD1. Germline V gene data show CDR1 as SQVTM and CDR2 as ANQGSEA. J was trimmed by 3 bases and V by 0 bases; bases with no gene match: 12. CDR3 length equals 17 residues. The CDR3 region has the DNA TGCAGCGTTGAAGATCTGGGGGACCCGGGACAGGGCTACGAGCAGTACTTC. It yields the protein CSVEDLGDPGQGYEQYF.

The chain links TRBV7-9 to TRBJ2-7, with TRBD2 identical over 13 bases. Germline V CDR1 and CDR2: SEHNR, FQNEAQ (reference sequence). The CDR3 is made up of 12 amino acids. J gave up 11 bases and V 5 bases, and 3 bases lay outside the gene matches. DNA for the CDR3: TGTGCCAGCAGCCCGGGACTAGCGGGAAAGTACTTC. The encoded protein is CASSPGLAGKYF.

This clone showed up just a few times. The chain links TRBV28 to TRBJ1-1, with D tentatively TRBD1 (6 bases). This CDR3 is built from 15 residues. Trimming shortened V by 3 bases and J by 3 bases, and 14 bases separated the two germline ends. Germline CDR1 and CDR2: MDHEN and SYDVKM. The CDR3 protein is CASSFQGQKDTEAFF. The CDR3 region has the DNA TGTGCCAGCAGTTTTCAGGGGCAGAAGGACACTGAAGCTTTCTTT.

The chain employs TRBV28 and TRBJ2-7; 7 nucleotides agree with TRBD2. V trimming: 3 bases; J trimming: 7 bases; junction bases outside the gene matches: 12. There are 15 residues in the CDR3. Germline CDR1 MDHEN, CDR2 SYDVKM. The CDR3 loop is CASSFEAGVFGEQYF. The CDR3 DNA reads as TGTGCCAGCAGTTTCGAGGCGGGAGTATTCGGGGAGCAGTACTTC.

V is TRBV28 and J is TRBJ2-5; maybe TRBD2 (6 bases). Trimming pared 5 bases from V and 11 bases from J, leaving 15 bases between. Germline loops: CDR1 MDHEN, CDR2 SYDVKM. The length of the CDR3 is 12 residues. The CDR3 region is CASSGGAWEQYF. Here the CDR3 DNA reads TGTGCCAGCAGTGGAGGGGCTTGGGAGCAGTACTTC.

J is TRBJ1-5 and V is TRBV6-1, with D unclear. Per the germline V gene, CDR1 is MNHNS and CDR2 is SASEGT. V shed 1 base and J shed 0 bases, with 7 bases lying between them. This CDR3 comprises 15 residues. Written as DNA, the CDR3 is TGTGCCAGCAGTGAAGGATTGAATAGCAATCAGCCCCAGCATTTT. Translation: CASSEGLNSNQPQHF.

This chain joins TRBV7-2 and TRBJ2-2, with a weak D call TRBD2 (6 bases). V shed 5 bases and J shed 0 bases, with 13 bases lying between them. The CDR3 length is 16 residues. Germline loops: CDR1 SGHTA, CDR2 FQGNSA. The DNA of the CDR3 is TGTGCCAGCAGCCCCCTGGGGAGGCCGAACACCGGGGAGCTGTTTTTT. Translated, it gives CASSPLGRPNTGELFF.

The gene calls are TRBV15 and TRBJ1-5; D possibly corresponds to TRBD1 (6 bases). The length of the CDR3 is 15 residues. V was shortened by 5 bases and J by 1 base, with 12 bases between the two germline ends. The germline CDR1 and CDR2 sequences are LNHNV and YYDKDF (reference sequence). The CDR3 DNA sequence: TGTGCCACCAGCCCCGAGGGGGACAGCAATCAGCCCCAGCATTTT. Translated: CATSPEGDSNQPQHF.

By share of the sample, this clone is large. The chain uses TRBV25-1 and TRBJ2-2; 7 bases line up with TRBD1. The CDR3 is made up of 14 amino acids. V was clipped by 3 bases and J by 4 bases; unmatched bases: 2. Germline V gives CDR1 MGHDK, CDR2 SYGVNS. The CDR3 sequence: CASSDGTATGELFF. The CDR3 region has the DNA TGTGCCAGCAGTGACGGGACAGCCACCGGGGAGCTGTTTTTT. Based on the CDR3 plus reference TRBV25-1 and TRBJ2-2, the full variable domain is EADIYQTPRYLVIGTGKKITLECSQTMGHDKMYWYQQDPGMELHLIHYSYGVNSTEKGDLSSESTVSRIRTEHFPLTLESARPSHTSQYLCASSDGTATGELFFGEGSRLTVL.

V and J are TRBV27 and TRBJ2-7; TRBD1 aligns across 7 bases. Unmatched junction bases numbered 7, after V lost 2 bases and J lost 0 bases. The CDR3 has 16 amino acids. Germline lookup yields CDR1 MNHEY and CDR2 SMNVEV (reference sequence). CDR3: CASSLTGTENSYEQYF. CDR3 DNA sequence: TGTGCCAGCAGTTTAACCGGGACAGAAAACTCCTACGAGCAGTACTTC.